This entry describes one T cell receptor (beta chain). Its antigen is still unknown. Germline V lookup: CDR1 LNHDA, CDR2 SQIVND (reference sequence). The CDR3 totals 15 residues. The ends were cut back, 7 bases at V and 0 bases at J, with 13 bases in the middle. The record originates from a study of blood T cells in healthy people across ages. Overall study findings and caveats: Among long-lived donors, naive CD4+ cells were more numerous and diversity higher than in aged donors. Samples with more naive T cells showed higher observed beta diversity.

For the second PCR, which ran for roughly 7 to 11 cycles, a sample-barcoded 5' primer and a J-beta primer mix were used. Per-sample output comprised a minimum of 2.5 million paired-end reads containing CDR3. TCRdb re-analysed the 5' RACE reads in MiXCR, keeping a single row per CDR3 protein. The table has roughly 1,500,000 distinct CDR3 sequences, about 32% seen once. The source material was blood. This receptor was taken from a woman aged 25 to 39 in good health. The rearrangement uses TRBV19 and TRBJ2-1; the D is unclear. The CDR3 DNA sequence: TGTGCCAGTACAGGAGAGGAGAGCTCCTACAATGAGCAGTTCTTC. Amino acid sequence: CASTGEESSYNEQFF. Full variable domain (rest looked up from reference TRBV19 and TRBJ2-1): DGGITQSPKYLFRKEGQNVTLSCEQNLNHDAMYWYRQDPGQGLRLIYYSQIVNDFQKGDIAEGYSVSREKKESFPLTVTSAQKNPTAFYLCASTGEESSYNEQFFGPGTRLTVL.